One T cell receptor (beta chain) is described in this entry. The target antigen is unknown. Individual cDNA molecules received unique molecular identifiers during library preparation. MiXCR, applied by TCRdb to the 5' RACE reads, yields one record per CDR3 protein. The sample records nearly 90,000 distinct CDR3 sequences, around an eighth being singletons. V was pared by 5 bases and J by 8 bases, with 18 bases between. The CDR3 has 14 residues. Germline values: CDR1 SEHNR, CDR2 FQNEAQ (reference sequence). This record comes from a study of early T cells in non-severe SARS-CoV-2 infection. Study at large: Whole-blood bulk RNA, unsorted, was sequenced, and chains were unpaired. Study findings and constraints: Anti-spike CD8 specificities were favored by VDJdb matching, whose results missed private and CD4 specificities.

The gene calls are TRBV7-9 and TRBJ1-2; possibly TRBD1 for D (6 bases). This receptor was identified in an adult who was a healthcare worker with PCR-confirmed SARS-CoV-2 infection or an uninfected control (not recorded which). The specimen was whole blood. This CDR3 is CASSPGTPWEGYTF. In nucleotides, the CDR3 is TGTGCCAGCAGCCCCGGGACACCTTGGGAGGGCTACACCTTC.